Described below is a single TCR beta chain sequence and its context. The antigen is undetermined. This sample is part of a study of cytomegalovirus exposure and HLA in healthy donors. Study-level results: Whilst most TCR sequences proved rare, a subset of public TCRs occurred across many donors.

Germline lookup yields CDR1 SNHLY and CDR2 FYNNEI. The length of the CDR3 is 14 residues. The V gene lost 4 bases and the J gene lost 3 bases, with 10 bases spanning the gap. Vbeta (60) and Jbeta (13) primers were used in the PCR. Sequenced by immunoSEQ multiplex PCR; TCRdb stores in-frame clones only, minus some. The table lists 150,000 to 200,000 clones, 65% to 85% of them singletons. The clonotype originates from a man in his forties in good health and CMV-seropositive. What was sequenced was PBMCs. This chain connects TRBV2 to TRBJ1-5; D might be TRBD1 (6 bases). The CDR3 reads CASSAQGPNQPQHF. The CDR3 DNA follows: TGTGCCAGCAGTGCTCAGGGGCCCAATCAGCCCCAGCATTTT.